These T cell receptor beta chains were read from a single sample in a study of cytomegalovirus exposure and HLA in healthy donors. This table comes from immunoSEQ multiplex PCR, and its TCRdb copy is limited to in-frame clones, with some not included. This table holds about 160,000 clones, approximately 88% found once. Sequences were obtained from PBMCs. These receptors came from a boy aged 2 to 9 in good health and CMV-seronegative. Both conserved end residues are part of each CDR3. Each record gives: clone size, V gene, J gene, D gene, CDR3 protein, CDR3 DNA. D genes are given only for firm matches. Size values are once, few and many counts, or a class for expanded clones, and some rows have none.

clone size: .; V gene: TRBV11-2; J gene: TRBJ2-1; D gene: .; CDR3 protein: CASSFTSVGSYNEQFF; CDR3 DNA: TGTGCCAGCAGCTTCACGTCGGTCGGCTCCTACAATGAGCAGTTCTTC
clone size: .; V gene: TRBV19; J gene: TRBJ2-7; D gene: .; CDR3 protein: CASSTDRVVGRGEQYF; CDR3 DNA: TGTGCCAGTAGTACAGACAGGGTCGTCGGGAGGGGCGAGCAGTACTTC
clone size: .; V gene: TRBV25-1; J gene: TRBJ2-1; D gene: .; CDR3 protein: CASRGRLQGRPSEQFF; CDR3 DNA: TGTGCCAGCAGGGGAAGGTTACAGGGCCGCCCTAGTGAGCAGTTCTTC
clone size: .; V gene: TRBV7-3; J gene: TRBJ1-1; D gene: .; CDR3 protein: CASSLGSTEAFF; CDR3 DNA: TGTGCCAGCAGCTTAGGCAGTACAGAAGCTTTCTTT
clone size: .; V gene: TRBV5-4; J gene: TRBJ1-1; D gene: TRBD1; CDR3 protein: CASSSQGLAAFF; CDR3 DNA: TGTGCCAGCAGCTCACAGGGGCTGGCAGCTTTCTTT
clone size: few; V gene: TRBV6-6; J gene: TRBJ1-3; D gene: .; CDR3 protein: CASSHGRSPSGNTIYF; CDR3 DNA: TGTGCCAGCAGTCACGGGAGGAGTCCCTCTGGAAACACCATATATTTT
clone size: .; V gene: TRBV9; J gene: TRBJ2-2; D gene: .; CDR3 protein: CASSVVGGRGGELFF; CDR3 DNA: TGTGCCAGCAGCGTAGTTGGAGGGAGAGGCGGGGAGCTGTTTTTT
clone size: .; V gene: TRBV6-1; J gene: TRBJ2-3; D gene: TRBD2; CDR3 protein: CASSEVVVGLAGEGKYF; CDR3 DNA: TGTGCCAGCAGTGAAGTTGTCGTGGGACTAGCGGGAGAAGGAAAGTATTTT
clone size: .; V gene: TRBV2; J gene: TRBJ2-7; D gene: TRBD1; CDR3 protein: CASSWTGAYEQYF; CDR3 DNA: TGTGCCAGCAGTTGGACAGGGGCCTACGAGCAGTACTTC
clone size: .; V gene: TRBV19; J gene: TRBJ2-3; D gene: TRBD2; CDR3 protein: CASSMRELAGPDTQYF; CDR3 DNA: TGTGCCAGTAGTATGAGGGAACTAGCGGGACCAGATACGCAGTATTTT
clone size: .; V gene: TRBV14; J gene: TRBJ2-3; D gene: TRBD2; CDR3 protein: CASSRPTGGGGDTQYF; CDR3 DNA: TGTGCCAGCAGCCGCCCCACGGGCGGGGGTGGTGATACGCAGTATTTT
clone size: .; V gene: TRBV7-2; J gene: TRBJ2-7; D gene: TRBD2; CDR3 protein: CASSLGLGLAYEQYF; CDR3 DNA: TGTGCCAGCAGCTTAGGTCTGGGACTAGCCTACGAGCAGTACTTC
clone size: .; V gene: TRBV18; J gene: TRBJ1-6; D gene: TRBD1; CDR3 protein: CASSPRDSSYNSPLHF; CDR3 DNA: TGTGCCAGCTCACCACGGGACAGCTCCTATAATTCACCCCTCCACTTT
clone size: .; V gene: TRBV2; J gene: TRBJ2-5; D gene: TRBD2; CDR3 protein: CASTVTSGPQETQYF; CDR3 DNA: TGTGCCAGCACCGTCACTAGCGGGCCACAAGAGACCCAGTACTTC
clone size: .; V gene: TRBV9; J gene: TRBJ1-2; D gene: .; CDR3 protein: CASSPGAGVDYGYTF; CDR3 DNA: TGTGCCAGCAGCCCCGGCGCGGGGGTGGACTATGGCTACACCTTC
clone size: .; V gene: TRBV9; J gene: TRBJ1-2; D gene: .; CDR3 protein: CASSTSTGITNYGYTF; CDR3 DNA: TGTGCCAGCAGCACGAGCACAGGGATTACTAACTATGGCTACACCTTC
clone size: few; V gene: TRBV5-6; J gene: TRBJ1-2; D gene: .; CDR3 protein: CASSLGQNYGYTF; CDR3 DNA: TGTGCCAGCAGCTTGGGACAGAACTATGGCTACACCTTC
clone size: .; V gene: TRBV6-1; J gene: TRBJ1-5; D gene: .; CDR3 protein: CASTHMTAQNQPQHF; CDR3 DNA: TGTGCCAGCACCCACATGACAGCACAAAATCAGCCCCAGCATTTT
clone size: .; V gene: TRBV7-6; J gene: TRBJ2-3; D gene: .; CDR3 protein: CASSLASGLSTDTQYF; CDR3 DNA: TGTGCCAGCAGCTTAGCTAGCGGACTTAGCACAGATACGCAGTATTTT
clone size: .; V gene: TRBV7-9; J gene: TRBJ2-1; D gene: .; CDR3 protein: CASSSIRDSYEQFF; CDR3 DNA: TGTGCCAGCAGCTCAATTCGCGACTCATATGAGCAGTTCTTC
clone size: .; V gene: TRBV6-5; J gene: TRBJ1-1; D gene: .; CDR3 protein: CASTGNTEAFF; CDR3 DNA: TGTGCCAGCACGGGGAACACTGAAGCTTTCTTT
clone size: .; V gene: TRBV19; J gene: TRBJ2-5; D gene: TRBD2; CDR3 protein: CASSNRGLQETQYF; CDR3 DNA: TGTGCCAGTAGTAATAGGGGACTACAAGAGACCCAGTACTTC
clone size: .; V gene: TRBV6-6; J gene: TRBJ2-1; D gene: TRBD2; CDR3 protein: CASSQGLAGSNEQFF; CDR3 DNA: TGTGCCAGCAGCCAGGGGTTAGCGGGGTCCAATGAGCAGTTCTTC
clone size: .; V gene: TRBV5-6; J gene: TRBJ2-3; D gene: .; CDR3 protein: CASSKRREGADTQYF; CDR3 DNA: TGTGCCAGCTCCAAGAGAAGGGAGGGGGCAGATACGCAGTATTTT
clone size: .; V gene: TRBV28; J gene: TRBJ1-5; D gene: .; CDR3 protein: CASSFQGPIQPQHF; CDR3 DNA: TGTGCCAGCAGTTTTCAGGGGCCGATCCAGCCCCAGCATTTT
clone size: .; V gene: TRBV30; J gene: TRBJ1-1; D gene: .; CDR3 protein: CAWSGDTSNTEAFF; CDR3 DNA: TGTGCCTGGAGCGGGGACACCTCGAACACTGAAGCTTTCTTT
clone size: .; V gene: TRBV7-9; J gene: TRBJ2-4; D gene: .; CDR3 protein: CASAAGGLAKNIQYF; CDR3 DNA: TGTGCCAGCGCGGCCGGGGGACTAGCCAAAAACATTCAGTACTTC
clone size: once; V gene: TRBV25-1; J gene: TRBJ2-1; D gene: .; CDR3 protein: CASTLGGGPYNEQFF; CDR3 DNA: TGTGCCAGCACCCTAGGGGGGGGGCCGTACAATGAGCAGTTCTTC
clone size: .; V gene: TRBV7-9; J gene: TRBJ2-1; D gene: TRBD2; CDR3 protein: CASSLGRGSYNEQFF; CDR3 DNA: TGTGCCAGCAGCTTAGGGCGGGGGTCCTACAATGAGCAGTTCTTC
clone size: once; V gene: TRBV18; J gene: TRBJ2-5; D gene: TRBD1; CDR3 protein: CASSPSTGTGETQYF; CDR3 DNA: TGTGCCAGCTCACCCTCGACAGGGACGGGCGAGACCCAGTACTTC
clone size: .; V gene: TRBV5-5; J gene: TRBJ1-1; D gene: TRBD1; CDR3 protein: CASSLTGQGATEAFF; CDR3 DNA: TGTGCCAGCAGCTTGACCGGACAGGGGGCGACTGAAGCTTTCTTT
clone size: few; V gene: TRBV6-5; J gene: TRBJ1-2; D gene: TRBD1; CDR3 protein: CASREDRSPYGYTF; CDR3 DNA: TGTGCCAGCAGAGAGGACAGGTCTCCTTATGGCTACACCTTC
clone size: .; V gene: TRBV5-6; J gene: TRBJ2-2; D gene: .; CDR3 protein: CASSPGLNANTGELFF; CDR3 DNA: TGTGCCAGCAGCCCAGGACTAAACGCGAACACCGGGGAGCTGTTTTTT
clone size: .; V gene: TRBV19; J gene: TRBJ1-1; D gene: TRBD1; CDR3 protein: CASSHRGEGTEAFF; CDR3 DNA: TGTGCCAGTAGTCACAGGGGAGAGGGCACTGAAGCTTTCTTT
clone size: .; V gene: TRBV15; J gene: TRBJ2-3; D gene: .; CDR3 protein: CATSQRSRGDTQYF; CDR3 DNA: TGTGCCACCAGCCAGAGATCACGGGGGGATACGCAGTATTTT
clone size: .; V gene: TRBV5-1; J gene: TRBJ1-1; D gene: TRBD1; CDR3 protein: CASSTRTGFTEAFF; CDR3 DNA: TGCGCCAGCAGCACCCGGACAGGGTTCACTGAAGCTTTCTTT
clone size: .; V gene: TRBV5-1; J gene: TRBJ2-3; D gene: TRBD1; CDR3 protein: CASSTHRGDTQYF; CDR3 DNA: TGCGCCAGCAGCACCCACAGGGGAGATACGCAGTATTTT
clone size: .; V gene: TRBV13; J gene: TRBJ2-2; D gene: TRBD2; CDR3 protein: CASSFLAGPANTGELFF; CDR3 DNA: TGTGCCAGCAGCTTCCTAGCGGGGCCCGCGAACACCGGGGAGCTGTTTTTT
clone size: .; V gene: TRBV7-9; J gene: TRBJ1-2; D gene: .; CDR3 protein: CASSPVGGGYGYTF; CDR3 DNA: TGTGCCAGCAGCCCCGTGGGGGGAGGCTATGGCTACACCTTC